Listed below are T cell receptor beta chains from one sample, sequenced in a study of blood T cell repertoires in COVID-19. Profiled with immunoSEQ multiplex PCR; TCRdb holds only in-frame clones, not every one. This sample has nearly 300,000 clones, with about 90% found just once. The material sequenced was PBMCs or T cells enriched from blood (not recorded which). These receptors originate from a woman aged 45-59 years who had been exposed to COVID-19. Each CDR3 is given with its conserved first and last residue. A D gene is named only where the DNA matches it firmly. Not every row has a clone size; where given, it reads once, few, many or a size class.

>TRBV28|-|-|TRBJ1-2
CASSLSDYGYTF
TGTGCCAGCAGCCTGTCGGACTATGGCTACACCTTC
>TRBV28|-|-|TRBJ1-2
CASSFREGYGYTF
TGTGCCAGCAGTTTCAGGGAGGGCTATGGCTACACCTTC
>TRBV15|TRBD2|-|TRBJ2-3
CATSRELAGVVDTQYF
TGTGCCACCAGCAGAGAACTAGCGGGGGTTGTGGATACGCAGTATTTT
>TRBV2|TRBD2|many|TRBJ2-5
CASRGTGTRSETQYF
TGTGCCAGCAGGGGTACCGGGACTAGAAGCGAGACCCAGTACTTC
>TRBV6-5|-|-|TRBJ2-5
CASSSEVASLTQYF
TGTGCCAGCAGCTCAGAGGTAGCGTCCTTGACCCAGTACTTC
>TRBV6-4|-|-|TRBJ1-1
CASSVAGNTEAFF
TGTGCCAGCAGTGTCGCAGGGAACACTGAAGCTTTCTTT
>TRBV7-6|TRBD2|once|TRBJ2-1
CASSPGLAGSNEQFF
TGTGCCAGCAGCCCGGGACTAGCGGGTTCCAATGAGCAGTTCTTC
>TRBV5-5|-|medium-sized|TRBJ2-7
CASSSITSSYEQYF
TGTGCCAGCAGCTCAATTACAAGCTCCTACGAGCAGTACTTC
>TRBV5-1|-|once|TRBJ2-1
CASSLTGNPYNEQFF
TGCGCCAGCAGCTTGACGGGAAACCCCTACAATGAGCAGTTCTTC
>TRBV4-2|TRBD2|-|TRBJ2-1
CASSHNPLAGEDYNEQFF
TGTGCCAGCAGCCACAACCCCCTGGCGGGGGAAGACTACAATGAGCAGTTCTTC
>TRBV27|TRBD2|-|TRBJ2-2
CASSLTSGGNTGELFF
TGTGCCAGCAGTTTAACTAGCGGGGGGAACACCGGGGAGCTGTTTTTT
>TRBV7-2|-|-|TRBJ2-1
CASSFFGWKDEQFF
TGTGCCAGCAGCTTTTTCGGGTGGAAGGATGAGCAGTTCTTC
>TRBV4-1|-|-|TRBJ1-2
CASSQDGRGNYGYTF
TGCGCCAGCAGCCAAGATGGCAGGGGTAACTATGGCTACACCTTC
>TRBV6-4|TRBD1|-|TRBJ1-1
CASRNRGSTEAFF
TGTGCCAGCAGGAACAGGGGTAGCACTGAAGCTTTCTTT
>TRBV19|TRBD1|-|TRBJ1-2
CASNEAKTGPYGYTF
TGTGCCAGTAACGAGGCCAAGACAGGGCCCTATGGCTACACCTTC
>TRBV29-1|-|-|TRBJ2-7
CSDLSRESSYEQYF
TGCAGCGACCTCTCCAGGGAATCGTCCTACGAGCAGTACTTC
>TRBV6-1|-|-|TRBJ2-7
CASSDHSLRGFGPYEQYF
TGTGCCAGCAGTGATCACTCCCTCCGGGGTTTTGGACCCTACGAGCAGTACTTC
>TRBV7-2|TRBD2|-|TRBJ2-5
CASSLTTSGGRRETQYF
TGTGCCAGCAGCTTAACAACTAGCGGGGGGCGACGGGAGACCCAGTACTTC
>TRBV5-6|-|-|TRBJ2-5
CASSGTGFRQETQYF
TGTGCCAGCAGCGGAACAGGGTTCCGACAGGAGACCCAGTACTTC
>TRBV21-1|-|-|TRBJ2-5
CASSKGGPTRVTQYF
TGTGCCAGCAGCAAAGGAGGACCAACTAGGGTGACCCAGTACTTC
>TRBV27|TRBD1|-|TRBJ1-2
CASSPRDRPLIGYTF
TGTGCCAGCAGTCCCCGGGACAGACCCCTTATAGGCTACACCTTC
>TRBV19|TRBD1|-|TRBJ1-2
CASSFPIGDRESTTGYTF
TGTGCCAGTAGTTTCCCGATCGGCGACAGGGAATCAACTACAGGCTACACCTTC
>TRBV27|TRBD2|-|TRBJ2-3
CASSSGLAGGSDTQYF
TGTGCCAGCAGTTCCGGACTAGCGGGGGGAAGTGATACGCAGTATTTT
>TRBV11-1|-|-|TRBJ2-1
CASAEINTPSEQFF
TGTGCCAGCGCCGAGATAAACACGCCTAGTGAGCAGTTCTTC
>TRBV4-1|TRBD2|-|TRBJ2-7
CASSHLSGVWYF
TGCGCCAGCAGCCACCTTAGCGGGGTCTGGTACTTC
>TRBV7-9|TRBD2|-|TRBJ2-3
CASSLEGGGRSTDTQYF
TGTGCCAGCAGCTTAGAAGGCGGGGGGCGTAGCACAGATACGCAGTATTTT
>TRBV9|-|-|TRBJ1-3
CASSVFSGATNTIYF
TGTGCCAGCAGCGTATTTTCAGGGGCGACAAACACCATATATTTT
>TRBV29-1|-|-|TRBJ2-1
CSVTNYNEQFF
TGCAGCGTAACAAATTACAATGAGCAGTTCTTC
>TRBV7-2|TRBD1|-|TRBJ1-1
CASSLRQGTEAFF
TGTGCCAGCAGCTTGAGACAGGGAACTGAAGCTTTCTTT
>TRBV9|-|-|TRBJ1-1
CASSVVPGDTEAFF
TGTGCCAGCAGCGTAGTGCCGGGGGACACTGAAGCTTTCTTT
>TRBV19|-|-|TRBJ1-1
CASSIGYGRMNTEAFF
TGTGCCAGTAGTATAGGATATGGCAGAATGAACACTGAAGCTTTCTTT
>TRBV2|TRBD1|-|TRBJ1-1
CASGLPTTGVDEAFF
TGTGCCAGCGGCCTACCGACGACAGGGGTGGATGAAGCTTTCTTT
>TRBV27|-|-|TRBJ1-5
CASSPGVHGIQPQHF
TGTGCCAGCAGTCCCGGGGTCCACGGGATCCAGCCCCAGCATTTT
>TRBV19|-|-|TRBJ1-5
CASSIESERVSQPQHF
TGTGCCAGTAGTATAGAGTCGGAGAGGGTAAGTCAGCCCCAGCATTTT
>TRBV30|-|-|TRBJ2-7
CAWSGLEKYEQYF
TGTGCCTGGAGTGGGCTCGAAAAATACGAGCAGTACTTC
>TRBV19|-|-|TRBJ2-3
CASSRDRLTQYF
TGTGCCAGTAGTAGAGACAGGCTCACGCAGTATTTT
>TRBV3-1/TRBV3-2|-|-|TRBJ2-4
CASSHGSTGIRKNIQYF
TGTGCCAGCAGCCATGGTTCTACGGGAATTCGAAAAAACATTCAGTACTTC
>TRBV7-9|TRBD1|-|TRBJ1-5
CASSLGSGGVSNQPQHF
TGTGCCAGCAGCTTAGGTTCAGGGGGAGTAAGCAATCAGCCCCAGCATTTT
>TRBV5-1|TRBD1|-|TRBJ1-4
CASRRQGVGEKLFF
TGCGCCAGCAGGCGACAGGGGGTAGGAGAAAAACTGTTTTTT
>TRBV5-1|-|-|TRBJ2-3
CASSLATGSTDTQYF
TGCGCCAGCAGCTTGGCTACAGGCAGCACAGATACGCAGTATTTT
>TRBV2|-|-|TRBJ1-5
CASSEGASSNQPQHF
TGTGCCAGCAGTGAAGGCGCGAGTAGCAATCAGCCCCAGCATTTT
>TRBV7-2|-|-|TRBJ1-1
CASSSSTKNTEAFF
TGTGCCAGCAGCTCCTCGACAAAGAACACTGAAGCTTTCTTT
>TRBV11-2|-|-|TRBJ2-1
CASSLLRQNSYNEQFF
TGTGCCAGCAGCTTATTGCGACAGAACTCCTACAATGAGCAGTTCTTC
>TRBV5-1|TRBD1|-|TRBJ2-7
CASSLVVGGTGGEQYF
TGCGCCAGCAGCTTGGTTGTCGGCGGGACAGGGGGAGAGCAGTACTTC
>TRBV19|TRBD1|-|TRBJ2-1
CASSGTGGYNEQFF
TGTGCCAGTAGTGGGACAGGGGGGTACAATGAGCAGTTCTTC
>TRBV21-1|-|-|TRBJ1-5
CASSPPPGEVGQPQHF
TGTGCCAGCAGTCCGCCTCCAGGGGAAGTAGGTCAGCCCCAGCATTTT
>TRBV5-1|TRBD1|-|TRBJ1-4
CASSLGTGQRSGEKLFF
TGCGCCAGCAGCCTTGGGACAGGGCAGCGGTCGGGTGAAAAACTGTTTTTT
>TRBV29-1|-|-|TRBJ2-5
CSAAVGGGIETQYF
TGCAGCGCCGCGGTGGGGGGGGGCATTGAGACCCAGTACTTC
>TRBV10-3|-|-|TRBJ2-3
CAIKDGGLTDTQYF
TGTGCCATCAAAGACGGTGGACTCACAGATACGCAGTATTTT
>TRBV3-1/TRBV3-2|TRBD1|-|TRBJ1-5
CASSQTTGGENQPQHF
TGTGCCAGCAGCCAAACTACAGGGGGTGAAAATCAGCCCCAGCATTTT
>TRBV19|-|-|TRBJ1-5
CASSMREASGPQHF
TGTGCCAGTAGTATGAGGGAGGCTTCCGGGCCCCAGCATTTT
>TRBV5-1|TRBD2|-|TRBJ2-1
CASSKGYGLDNEQFF
TGCGCCAGCAGTAAAGGGTACGGACTAGACAATGAGCAGTTCTTC
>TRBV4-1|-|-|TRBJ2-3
CASSQSPVSGTDTQYF
TGCGCCAGCAGCCAGAGCCCAGTTAGCGGCACAGATACGCAGTATTTT
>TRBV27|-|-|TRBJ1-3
CASRRTGTSGNTIYF
TGTGCCAGCAGACGCACAGGGACCTCTGGAAACACCATATATTTT
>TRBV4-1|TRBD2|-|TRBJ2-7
CASSQLVPGLALYEQYF
TGCGCCAGCAGCCAGTTAGTCCCGGGACTAGCTTTATACGAGCAGTACTTC